The 21 T cell receptor beta chains presented below share a single source sample, sequenced in a study of beta chain features in type 1 diabetes. Reverse transcription of all isolated RNA meant that expressed TCRB transcripts were sequenced. Clones were read by immunoSEQ multiplex PCR, and TCRdb kept only the in-frame ones, dropping some. Among a few hundred thousand clones, roughly 15% were seen once, and the ten largest hold 0.019%. Sequenced sample: naive CD4+ T cells from blood. The receptors stem from a woman aged 18-29 years in good health.

The CDR3 loop reads CAWSYRAGANVLTF. For the CDR3, the DNA is TGTGCCTGGAGTTACAGGGCTGGGGCCAACGTCCTGACTTTC. The chain has TRBV30 and TRBJ2-6; TRBD1 is a possible D gene (6 bases). V was clipped by 2 bases and J by 2 bases, with 7 bases between them. This CDR3 has 14 amino acids. The germline V gene encodes CDR1 GTSNPN and CDR2 SVGIG (reference sequence).

The chain uses TRBV30 and TRBJ1-1, with D maybe TRBD1 (6 bases). The V end lost 0 bases, the J end lost 4 bases, and 12 bases lay between the germline ends. Germline CDR1 reads GTSNPN; CDR2 reads SVGIG (reference sequence). The CDR3 totals 14 residues. The CDR3: CAWSVLTGGTEAFF. The CDR3 nucleotides read TGTGCCTGGAGTGTATTGACAGGAGGCACTGAAGCTTTCTTT.

This clone has a handful of counts. V is TRBV29-1 and J is TRBJ1-1, with TRBD1 as a possible D gene (6 bases). Germline CDR1 reads SQVTM; CDR2 reads ANQGSEA. The CDR3 consists of 12 residues. The germline V and J ends were trimmed by 3 bases and 8 bases, with 13 bases remaining between them. The chain's CDR3 is CSVEMSGAEAFF. The DNA of the CDR3 is TGCAGCGTTGAGATGTCAGGGGCGGAAGCTTTCTTT.

This chain connects TRBV4-2 to TRBJ2-5; 7 positions agree with TRBD1. The CDR3 runs 14 residues. Germline V gives CDR1 LGHNA, CDR2 YNFKEQ. Losses at the gene ends were 6 bases for V and 0 bases for J; bases not matched to a gene: 4. The DNA for the CDR3 is TGTGCCAGCAGGAACAGGGGATACCAAGAGACCCAGTACTTC. This translates into CASRNRGYQETQYF.

This clone has just a few counts. The genes are TRBV10-3 and TRBJ2-3; D is possibly TRBD2 (6 bases). Germline CDR1 reads ENHRY; CDR2 reads SYGVKD. V was pared by 6 bases and J by 15 bases, with 22 bases between. CDR3 length: 13 amino acids. The CDR3 sequence is CAISRDLLEVYYF. The CDR3 coding sequence is TGTGCCATCAGCCGGGACTTACTAGAAGTATATTATTTT.

This clone has a single count. The same CDR3 can be traced to other DNA sequences in this sample. The V gene is TRBV30, the J gene TRBJ1-2, with unresolved D. The CDR3 contains 11 residues. Germline CDR1 is GTSNPN and CDR2 is SVGIG (reference sequence). Trimming took 2 bases from V and 5 from J, leaving 6 bases between them. The CDR3 DNA sequence: TGTGCCTGGAGTCCGGGTTATGGCTACACCTTC. Translating it yields CAWSPGYGYTF.

This clone turned up a few times. This chain uses TRBV15 with TRBJ2-1; 11 bases are a match to TRBD2. Germline trimming cut 0 bases from V and 7 bases from J; bases unmatched to any gene: 5. Germline loops: CDR1 LNHNV, CDR2 YYDKDF (reference sequence). The CDR3 has 16 amino acids. The CDR3 nucleotides are TGTGCCACCAGCAGAGAACTAGCGGGAGCGAGGAATGAGCAGTTCTTC. Its translation: CATSRELAGARNEQFF.

The V gene is TRBV10-3, the J gene TRBJ1-1; D ambiguous. This CDR3 has 12 residues. The V end lost 3 bases, the J end lost 5 bases, and 7 bases lay between the germline ends. CDR1 is ENHRY, CDR2 SYGVKD, per germline. The CDR3 region is CAISDSGTEAFF. The CDR3 DNA reads TGTGCCATCAGTGACTCGGGGACTGAAGCTTTCTTT.

The rearrangement joins TRBV30 to TRBJ2-1; 9 bases agree with TRBD2. Unmatched junction bases numbered 14, after V lost 2 bases and J lost 6 bases. The CDR3 totals 17 residues. Germline CDR1 GTSNPN, CDR2 SVGIG (reference sequence). The CDR3 DNA reads as TGTGCCTGGAGTCAACTGGGGCGGGAGGGCCCCGCCAATGAGCAGTTCTTC. Its translation: CAWSQLGREGPANEQFF.

This chain connects TRBV19 to TRBJ1-5; the match to TRBD1 covers 8 bases. Germline V gives CDR1 LNHDA, CDR2 SQIVND (reference sequence). The length of the CDR3 is 13 residues. The ends lost 4 bases at V and 9 bases at J; junction bases unmatched: 5. The CDR3 DNA reads TGTGCCAGTAGTAGACAGGGGCAGGTGCCCCAGCATTTT. This encodes CASSRQGQVPQHF.

This clone came up a few times. The chain carries TRBV28 and TRBJ2-7; a possible D gene is TRBD2 (5 bases). The CDR3 totals 13 residues. In germline, CDR1 is MDHEN, CDR2 SYDVKM. V lost 9 bases, J lost 9 bases, and 21 bases lay in between. The CDR3 loop reads CASTTGLGIGQYF. The CDR3 DNA follows: TGTGCCAGTACAACGGGGTTGGGAATTGGGCAGTACTTC. Supplemented by reference TRBV28 and TRBJ2-7, the full variable domain reads DVKVTQSSRYLVKRTGEKVFLECVQDMDHENMFWYRQDPGLGLRLIYFSYDVKMKEKGDIPEGYSVSREKKERFSLILESASTNQTSMYLCASTTGLGIGQYFGPGTRLTVT.

The chain uses TRBV2 and TRBJ2-2, with 8 bases identical to TRBD2. Trimming cost V 3 bases and J 1 base; bases outside gene matches: 4. Germline V gene sequence: CDR1 SNHLY, CDR2 FYNNEI. CDR3 length equals 16 residues. CDR3 residues: CASSDLGTRNTGELFF. The CDR3 bases are TGTGCCAGCAGTGATTTGGGGACTAGGAACACCGGGGAGCTGTTTTTT.

A few counts support this clone. The DNA of the CDR3 is TGCAGTGCTACCCGACAGGCGCAACAGTTCTTC. This encodes CSATRQAQQFF. The rearrangement joins TRBV20-1 to TRBJ2-1, with D tentatively TRBD1 (6 bases). Trimming shortened V by 4 bases and J by 13 bases, and 14 bases separated the two germline ends. Germline values: CDR1 DFQATT, CDR2 SNEGSKA (reference sequence). This CDR3 has 11 residues.

With respect to this clone: This CDR3 is also generated by other DNA sequences in the sample. This rearrangement joins TRBV9 to TRBJ2-5; D perhaps matches TRBD2 (5 bases). The CDR3 loop spans 14 amino acids. The V end was cut by 4 bases, the J end by 5 bases, with 15 bases between. Germline V gene data show CDR1 as SGDLS and CDR2 as YYNGEE. CDR3 sequence (DNA): TGTGCCAGCAGCCCATGGACCGGGGAGGAGACCCAGTACTTC. Residues: CASSPWTGEETQYF.

The chain carries TRBV5-1 and TRBJ2-1; 7 bases are a match to TRBD2. Losses at the gene ends were 4 bases for V and 12 bases for J; bases not matched to a gene: 10. CDR3 size: 13 residues. Germline V gene data show CDR1 as SGHRS and CDR2 as YFSETQ. The CDR3 region has the DNA TGCGCCAGCAGCCCCCTAGCGGAGGTAGGGCAGTTCTTC. Amino acids: CASSPLAEVGQFF.

V is TRBV28 and J is TRBJ2-5; 12 nucleotides align to TRBD1. Germline lookup yields CDR1 MDHEN and CDR2 SYDVKM. The V and J ends lost 4 bases and 4 bases, in that order; junction bases with no gene match: 10. The CDR3 is 17 amino acids. As DNA, the CDR3 is TGTGCCAGCAGTTCACCGGGACAGGGGGCATCATTAGAGACCCAGTACTTC. Protein: CASSSPGQGASLETQYF.

This sequence joins TRBV29-1 and TRBJ2-3; possible D gene TRBD2, 5 bases. The CDR3 length is 13 residues. The V end lost 7 bases, the J end lost 2 bases, and 13 bases lay between the germline ends. Looked up from germline, CDR1 is SQVTM and CDR2 is ANQGSEA. CDR3 residues: CSASTRHTDTQYF. In DNA, the CDR3 is TGCAGCGCTAGCACTAGACACACAGATACGCAGTATTTT.

The V call is TRBV29-1, the J call TRBJ2-3; 11 bases map to TRBD2. Per germline, CDR1 SQVTM and CDR2 ANQGSEA. CDR3 size: 14 residues. V lost 1 base and J lost 8; bases outside the gene matches: 5. CDR3 sequence (DNA): TGCAGCGTTGAAGCTAGCGGGAGGTGGGGTACGCAGTATTTT. Its translation: CSVEASGRWGTQYF.

This clone was recorded once. The chain joins TRBV28 to TRBJ1-2, with D tentatively TRBD1 (6 bases). Trimming left V 6 bases short and J 9 bases short, with 20 bases between. CDR1 and CDR2 from the germline V gene are MDHEN and SYDVKM. The CDR3 is 14 amino acids. CDR3 nucleotides: TGTGCCAGCAGGATAACAGGGTCAAGTTATAGCTACACCTTC. Translating it yields CASRITGSSYSYTF.

This clone came up a few times. This chain connects TRBV12-5 to TRBJ2-3; D possibly corresponds to TRBD2 (5 bases). V was clipped by 4 bases and J by 2 bases, with 13 bases between them. This CDR3 is built from 15 residues. The germline gives CDR1 LGHNT, CDR2 FRNRAP. The CDR3 here is CASGSDGLYTDTQYF. DNA for the CDR3: TGTGCTAGTGGTTCGGACGGACTTTACACAGATACGCAGTATTTT.

The gene calls are TRBV7-2 and TRBJ2-3, with 8 positions matching TRBD2. The length of the CDR3 is 13 residues. Germline trimming cut 6 bases from V and 12 bases from J; bases unmatched to any gene: 11. Germline V CDR1 and CDR2: SGHTA, FQGNSA. The CDR3 region is CASSSPGLVSQYF. DNA for the CDR3: TGTGCCAGCAGTTCCCCGGGACTAGTCAGCCAGTATTTT.